These 12 T cell receptor beta chains share one sample of origin, sequenced in a study of blood T cell repertoires in COVID-19. TCRdb's table, derived via immunoSEQ multiplex PCR, lists solely in-frame clones and lacks some. The sample holds 120,000 to 150,000 clones, about four fifths seen once. The sample consisted of peripheral blood. The receptors originated from an elderly woman in a cohort sampled during active or convalescent COVID-19.

The sample holds a few counts of this clone. This sequence joins TRBV7-8 and TRBJ2-7; D is uncertain. V was clipped by 5 bases and J by 4 bases, with 9 bases between them. This CDR3 spans 12 amino acids. Germline loops: CDR1 SGHVS, CDR2 FQNEAQ. The CDR3 nucleotides are TGTGCCAGCAGCCCAGCCAGGTACGAGCAGTACTTC. This gives the protein CASSPARYEQYF.

In this sample, this clone turned up once. In DNA form, the CDR3 reads TGTGCCAGCAGGGCCCAGGGGGTACTTAGCTACACCTTC. It translates to CASRAQGVLSYTF. The chain uses TRBV27 and TRBJ1-2; 7 bases fit TRBD1. Germline V lookup: CDR1 MNHEY, CDR2 SMNVEV (reference sequence). Unmatched junction bases numbered 10, after V lost 6 bases and J lost 9 bases. The CDR3 is made up of 13 amino acids.

This chain uses TRBV6-1 with TRBJ2-5; 12 bases line up with TRBD2. V trimming: 2 bases; J trimming: 8 bases; junction bases outside the gene matches: 15. This CDR3 spans 18 amino acids. CDR1 is MNHNS, CDR2 SASEGT, per germline. CDR3 sequence: CASSEFPGLAGLRGTQYF. The DNA of the CDR3 is TGTGCCAGCAGTGAATTTCCGGGACTAGCGGGCCTCCGGGGCACCCAGTACTTC.

The chain links TRBV4-3 to TRBJ2-1; maybe TRBD2 (5 bases). Germline CDR1 reads LGHNA; CDR2 reads YSLEER. This CDR3 has 17 residues. The V end was cut by 0 bases, the J end by 7 bases, with 19 bases between. In nucleotides, the CDR3 is TGCGCCAGCAGCCAAGAGGCGAGGCAGCTCGGGAAGAATGAGCAGTTCTTC. Residues: CASSQEARQLGKNEQFF.

This chain uses TRBV4-1 with TRBJ2-1, with TRBD2 matching over 14 bases. V was pared by 9 bases and J by 3 bases, with 10 bases of the junction left unmatched. CDR1 and CDR2 (germline): MGHRA, YSYEKL. This CDR3 region has 17 residues. The CDR3 bases are TGCGCCAGAAAAGAGACTAGCGGGGGGGCTTGCTACAATGAGCAGTTCTTC. Its translation is CARKETSGGACYNEQFF.

This clone was seen a handful of times. This chain connects TRBV6-5 to TRBJ1-1, with D possibly being TRBD1 (6 bases). The CDR3 has 14 residues. Trimming left V 3 bases short and J 4 bases short, with 12 bases between. Germline CDR1 and CDR2: MNHEY and SVGAGI. In DNA, the CDR3 is TGTGCCAGCAGTTATTATCAGGGGATCACTGAAGCTTTCTTT. It encodes CASSYYQGITEAFF.

The chain is built from TRBV18 and TRBJ2-5; the D gene is possibly TRBD1 (6 bases). CDR3 length: 15 residues. Germline V gene lookup returns CDR1 KGHSH and CDR2 LQKENI. The ends were cut back, 1 base at V and 1 base at J, with 10 bases in the middle. In DNA form, the CDR3 reads TGTGCCAGCTCACCACAACAGGGATCCCAAGAGACCCAGTACTTC. It specifies CASSPQQGSQETQYF.

V usage is TRBV5-6 and J usage is TRBJ1-3; D is perhaps TRBD1 (6 bases). Trimming pared 1 base from V and 2 bases from J, leaving 13 bases between. The CDR3 is made up of 16 amino acids. Per the germline V gene, CDR1 is SGHDT and CDR2 is YYEEEE. The CDR3 region is CASSLFSGETGNTIYF. DNA for the CDR3: TGTGCCAGCAGCTTGTTTTCAGGGGAAACTGGAAACACCATATATTTT.

V usage is TRBV2 and J usage is TRBJ1-1; 7 bases are a match to TRBD1. V shed 3 bases, J shed 5 bases, and the junction held 12 bases outside the gene matches. The CDR3 has 16 amino acids. Germline V gene lookup returns CDR1 SNHLY and CDR2 FYNNEI. The CDR3 bases are TGTGCCAGCAGTGAGCAGGCAGGGGGGTTAGGTACTGAAGCTTTCTTT. Translation: CASSEQAGGLGTEAFF.

The chain recombines TRBV5-4 with TRBJ2-1; 8 bases align to TRBD1. The CDR3 extends over 16 amino acids. With 4 bases clipped from V and 4 bases from J, the junction kept 10 bases outside the gene matches. Germline V lookup: CDR1 SGHNT, CDR2 YYREEE (reference sequence). CDR3 region: CASSTGQGPPYNEQFF. CDR3 bases: TGTGCCAGCAGCACCGGACAGGGCCCCCCATACAATGAGCAGTTCTTC.

This clone was seen more than once but under ten times. V usage is TRBV4-1 and J usage is TRBJ1-4; unclear D gene. The V end lost 1 base, the J end lost 7 bases, and 13 bases lay between the germline ends. CDR1 and CDR2 from the germline V gene are MGHRA and YSYEKL. CDR3 length equals 15 residues. CDR3 loop: CASSQGPVRGEKLFF. The CDR3 DNA reads TGCGCCAGCAGCCAAGGACCCGTTCGGGGTGAAAAACTGTTTTTT.

The chain has TRBV5-1 and TRBJ2-3; 8 bases match TRBD2. J was trimmed by 4 bases and V by 5 bases; bases with no gene match: 12. Germline V gene sequence: CDR1 SGHRS, CDR2 YFSETQ. The CDR3 runs 16 residues. The CDR3 nucleotides read TGCGCCAGCAGGGGACGACTAGCGAGGAGGGCAGATACGCAGTATTTT. This gives the protein CASRGRLARRADTQYF.